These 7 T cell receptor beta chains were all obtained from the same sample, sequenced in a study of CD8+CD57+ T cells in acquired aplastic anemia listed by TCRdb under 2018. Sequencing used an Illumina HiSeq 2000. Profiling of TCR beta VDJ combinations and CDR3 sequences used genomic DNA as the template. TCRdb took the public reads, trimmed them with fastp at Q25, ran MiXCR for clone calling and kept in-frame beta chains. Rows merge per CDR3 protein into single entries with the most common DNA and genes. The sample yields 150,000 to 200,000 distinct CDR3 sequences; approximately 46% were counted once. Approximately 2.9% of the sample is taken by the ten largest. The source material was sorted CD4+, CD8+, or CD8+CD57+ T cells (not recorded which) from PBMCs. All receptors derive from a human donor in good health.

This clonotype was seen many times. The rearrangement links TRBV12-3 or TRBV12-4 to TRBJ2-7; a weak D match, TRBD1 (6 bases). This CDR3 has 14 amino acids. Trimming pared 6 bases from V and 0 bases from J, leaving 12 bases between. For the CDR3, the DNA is TGTGCCAGCAGACTCCGGGACACCTCCTACGAGCAGTACTTC. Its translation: CASRLRDTSYEQYF.

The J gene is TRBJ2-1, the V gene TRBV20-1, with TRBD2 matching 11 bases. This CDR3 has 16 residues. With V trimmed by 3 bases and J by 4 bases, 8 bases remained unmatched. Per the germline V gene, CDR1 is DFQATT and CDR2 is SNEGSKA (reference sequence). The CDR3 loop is CSARGPGTSGYNEQFF. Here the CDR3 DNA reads TGCAGTGCTAGGGGGCCCGGGACTAGCGGTTACAATGAGCAGTTCTTC.

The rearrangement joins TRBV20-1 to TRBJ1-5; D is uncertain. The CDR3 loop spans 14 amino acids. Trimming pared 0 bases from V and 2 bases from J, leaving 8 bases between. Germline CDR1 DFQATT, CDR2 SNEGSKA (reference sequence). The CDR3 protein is CSARDSGGNQPQHF. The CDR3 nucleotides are TGCAGTGCTAGAGATTCGGGCGGCAATCAGCCCCAGCATTTT.

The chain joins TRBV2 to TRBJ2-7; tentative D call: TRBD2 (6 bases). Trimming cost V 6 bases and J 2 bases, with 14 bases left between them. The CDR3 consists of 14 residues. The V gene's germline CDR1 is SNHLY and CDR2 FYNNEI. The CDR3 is CASRVADRTYEQYF. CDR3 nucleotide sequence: TGTGCCAGCAGGGTAGCGGACCGGACCTACGAGCAGTACTTC. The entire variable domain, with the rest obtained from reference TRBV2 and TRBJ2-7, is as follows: EPEVTQTPSHQVTQMGQEVILRCVPISNHLYFYWYRQILGQKVEFLVSFYNNEISEKSEIFDDQFSVERPDGSNFTLKIRSTKLEDSAMYFCASRVADRTYEQYFGPGTRLTVT.

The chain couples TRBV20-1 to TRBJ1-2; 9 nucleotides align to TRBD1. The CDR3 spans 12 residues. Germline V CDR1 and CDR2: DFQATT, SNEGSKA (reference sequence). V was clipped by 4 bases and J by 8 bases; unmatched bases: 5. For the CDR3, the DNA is TGCAGTGCTACAGGGACAGGGTTAGGCTACACCTTC. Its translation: CSATGTGLGYTF.

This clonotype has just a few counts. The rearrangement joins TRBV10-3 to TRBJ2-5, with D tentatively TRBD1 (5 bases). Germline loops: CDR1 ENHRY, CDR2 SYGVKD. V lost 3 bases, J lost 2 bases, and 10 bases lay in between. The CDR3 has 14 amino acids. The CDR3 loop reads CAISEGREQETQYF. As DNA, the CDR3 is TGTGCCATCAGTGAAGGCAGGGAACAAGAGACCCAGTACTTC.

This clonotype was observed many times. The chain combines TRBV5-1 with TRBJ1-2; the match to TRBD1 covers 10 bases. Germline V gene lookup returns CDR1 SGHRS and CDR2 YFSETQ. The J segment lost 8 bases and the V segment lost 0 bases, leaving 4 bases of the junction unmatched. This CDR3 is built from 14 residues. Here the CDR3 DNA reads TGCGCCAGCAGCTTGGGACAGGGGGCTAGCGGCTACACCTTC. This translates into CASSLGQGASGYTF.